This T cell receptor beta chain was identified in a study of blood T cell repertoires in COVID-19. Study-level background: Donors in the United States, Italy and Spain gave samples during acute or convalescent COVID-19. The analysed material was cDNA or gDNA that came from T cells, B-cell-depleted T cells, or PBMCs.

Deletions cut 0 bases from V and 1 base from J, with 7 bases between. The CDR3 is 14 amino acids. Germline V gene data show CDR1 as GTSNPN and CDR2 as SVGIG (reference sequence). Per the study methods: Estimated nucleated cell counts came from reference gene primer amplification. TCRdb keeps only in-frame clones here, not all; method: immunoSEQ multiplex PCR. That table gives V, J and clone size, and the DNA gave D and trimming. The sample has 95,000 to 110,000 clones; roughly nine tenths are singletons. The J gene is TRBJ1-5, the V gene TRBV30; D not certain. What was sequenced was peripheral blood. The clonotype comes from a woman aged 80 or older in a cohort sampled during active COVID-19. In DNA, the CDR3 is TGTGCCTGGAGTGTACGAGGGAGCAATCAGCCCCAGCATTTT. Its translation is CAWSVRGSNQPQHF.